The 31 T cell receptor beta chains in this list originate from one sample, sequenced in a study of blood T cell repertoires in COVID-19. The repertoire was sequenced with immunoSEQ multiplex PCR; TCRdb's copy has only in-frame clones and lacks some. Of around 370,000 clones in the sample, 85% to 90% are singletons; the top ten hold 6% to 7.5%. Sequences were obtained from peripheral blood. The receptors originated from a man aged 18 to 29 with active or convalescent COVID-19.

The chain carries TRBV27 and TRBJ2-1; D uncertain. This CDR3 comprises 14 residues. V was cut by 3 bases and J by 3 bases, with 9 bases left in between. Germline V gene data show CDR1 as MNHEY and CDR2 as SMNVEV (reference sequence). The CDR3 region is CASSFSPGYNEQFF. CDR3 in DNA: TGTGCCAGCAGTTTTTCCCCGGGCTACAATGAGCAGTTCTTC.

The gene calls are TRBV7-9 and TRBJ1-5, with 7 bases fitting TRBD1. The V and J ends lost 3 bases and 4 bases, in that order; junction bases with no gene match: 6. The germline gives CDR1 SEHNR, CDR2 FQNEAQ (reference sequence). The CDR3 length is 15 residues. CDR3 sequence: CASSLETTGNQPQHF. The CDR3 region has the DNA TGTGCCAGCAGCTTGGAAACGACAGGGAATCAGCCCCAGCATTTT.

The chain links TRBV7-3 to TRBJ2-2; 8 bases match TRBD2. The CDR3 is made up of 16 amino acids. V lost 1 base, J lost 0 bases, and 1 base stayed unmatched. Germline V gene data show CDR1 as SGHTA and CDR2 as FQGTGA. CDR3 in amino acids: CASSLKAGANTGELFF. The DNA of the CDR3 is TGTGCCAGCAGCTTAAAAGCGGGGGCGAACACCGGGGAGCTGTTTTTT.

This chain connects TRBV2 to TRBJ2-3; 12 nucleotides agree with TRBD2. V lost 6 bases and J lost 3; bases outside the gene matches: 4. Germline lookup yields CDR1 SNHLY and CDR2 FYNNEI. This CDR3 is built from 15 residues. The CDR3 nucleotides are TGTGCCAGCAGCACTAGCGGGAGGTCGACAGATACGCAGTATTTT. Its translation is CASSTSGRSTDTQYF.

This rearrangement joins TRBV27 to TRBJ1-5, with no clear D. Looked up from germline, CDR1 is MNHEY and CDR2 is SMNVEV (reference sequence). Trimming pared 2 bases from V and 1 base from J, leaving 6 bases between. The CDR3 runs to 14 residues. CDR3 DNA: TGTGCCAGCAGTTTAATGGGCAGCAATCAGCCCCAGCATTTT. Protein product: CASSLMGSNQPQHF.

The chain joins TRBV3-1 (or the pseudogene TRBV3-2) to TRBJ2-1; TRBD1 is a possible D gene (6 bases). The germline gives CDR1 LGHDT, CDR2 YNNKEL (reference sequence). Trimming removed 0 bases at V and 4 bases at J, with 10 bases between. This CDR3 is built from 15 residues. As DNA, the CDR3 is TGTGCCAGCAGCCAAGAGACAGGCCCGTACAATGAGCAGTTCTTC. Amino acid sequence: CASSQETGPYNEQFF.

This chain uses TRBV7-3 with TRBJ2-1; 8 bases map to TRBD2. This CDR3 has 13 amino acids. Germline trimming cut 5 bases from V and 9 bases from J; bases unmatched to any gene: 6. The germline CDR1 and CDR2 sequences are SGHTA and FQGTGA. DNA of the CDR3: TGTGCCAGCAGCGCGGGACTAGGGGGTGAGCAGTTCTTC. Translation gives CASSAGLGGEQFF. Using reference TRBV7-3 and TRBJ2-1 for the parts outside the CDR3, the full variable domain is GAGVSQTPSNKVTEKGKYVELRCDPISGHTALYWYRQSLGQGPEFLIYFQGTGAADDSGLPNDRFFAVRPEGSVSTLKIQRTERGDSAVYLCASSAGLGGEQFFGPGTRLTVL.

The chain joins TRBV9 to TRBJ2-1, with D possibly being TRBD2 (7 bases). V lost 0 bases to trimming and J lost 1 base, with 14 bases between them. The CDR3 runs 17 residues. Germline V CDR1 and CDR2: SGDLS, YYNGEE. CDR3 nucleotide sequence: TGTGCCAGCAGCGTAGACTCGCGGGGGCGTTCCTACAATGAGCAGTTCTTC. Translating it yields CASSVDSRGRSYNEQFF.

The genes are TRBV29-1 and TRBJ2-1; no definite D call. Trimming took 4 bases from V and 6 from J, leaving 10 bases between them. Germline V gene lookup returns CDR1 SQVTM and CDR2 ANQGSEA. The CDR3 is 12 residues long. Written as DNA, the CDR3 is TGCAGCGTTGTTGGCGGCCCCAATGAGCAGTTCTTC. Translated: CSVVGGPNEQFF.

The chain has TRBV3-1 (or the pseudogene TRBV3-2) and TRBJ2-3, with D uncertain. The CDR3 extends over 15 amino acids. The V and J ends lost 3 bases and 1 base respectively, with 11 bases between them. The germline gives CDR1 LGHDT, CDR2 YNNKEL (reference sequence). CDR3 DNA: TGTGCCAGCAGCCAGGTAGCCGGTCGCACAGATACGCAGTATTTT. It yields the protein CASSQVAGRTDTQYF.

This chain connects TRBV6-2 or TRBV6-3 to TRBJ2-1; 9 nucleotides match TRBD2. Germline assignment: CDR1 MNHEY and CDR2 SVGEGT. J gave up 4 bases and V 3 bases, and 7 bases lay outside the gene matches. The CDR3 is 16 amino acids. In DNA, the CDR3 is TGTGCCAGCAGTTATGATGCGGGGGGGATTTACAATGAGCAGTTCTTC. Its protein is CASSYDAGGIYNEQFF.

The table lists this clone with a few counts. The gene calls are TRBV7-6 and TRBJ1-2; maybe TRBD1 (6 bases). V lost 4 bases, J lost 8 bases, and 20 bases lay in between. Germline lookup yields CDR1 SGHVS and CDR2 FNYEAQ. CDR3 size: 15 residues. CDR3 amino acids: CASSSSTTGSGGYTF. The CDR3 coding sequence is TGTGCCAGCAGCTCATCTACGACAGGCTCAGGGGGCTACACCTTC.

This chain links TRBV11-2 with TRBJ2-7; a weak D match, TRBD1 (8 bases). Trimming took off 4 bases at V and 2 bases at J, with 15 bases between the two ends. Looked up from germline, CDR1 is SGHAT and CDR2 is FQNNGV. This CDR3 comprises 15 residues. The CDR3 sequence is CASSSLQGGAYEQYF. DNA for the CDR3: TGTGCCAGCAGCTCCTTACAGGGGGGGGCCTACGAGCAGTACTTC.

This rearrangement joins TRBV7-9 to TRBJ2-7, with 10 nucleotides matching TRBD2. The ends lost 1 base at V and 6 bases at J; junction bases unmatched: 6. Looked up from germline, CDR1 is SEHNR and CDR2 is FQNEAQ (reference sequence). This CDR3 is built from 15 residues. The CDR3 DNA follows: TGTGCCAGCAGCTTAGAGAGCGGGAGGGCGGCCGAGCAGTACTTC. Translation: CASSLESGRAAEQYF.

The V and J genes are TRBV7-2 and TRBJ1-1, with 7 bases lining up with TRBD1. Looked up from germline, CDR1 is SGHTA and CDR2 is FQGNSA. V trimming: 5 bases; J trimming: 6 bases; junction bases outside the gene matches: 6. The CDR3 covers 13 residues. The CDR3 protein is CASSPRQGSEAFF. DNA for the CDR3: TGTGCCAGCAGCCCACGACAGGGCTCTGAAGCTTTCTTT.

The chain links TRBV4-3 to TRBJ2-7; D not resolved. The length of the CDR3 is 14 residues. Germline V gene lookup returns CDR1 LGHNA and CDR2 YSLEER. V gave up 2 bases and J gave up 3 bases, with 11 bases separating them. CDR3 nucleotide sequence: TGCGCCAGCAGCCAATACGGGTCCGGCTACGAGCAGTACTTC. Amino acid sequence: CASSQYGSGYEQYF.

The chain employs TRBV6-5 and TRBJ1-2, with a possible D match to TRBD1 (5 bases). The CDR3 is 15 residues long. The germline V gene has CDR1 MNHEY and CDR2 SVGAGI. The V end was cut by 8 bases, the J end by 0 bases, with 16 bases between. CDR3 sequence reads: CASATAGVANYGYTF. CDR3 sequence (DNA): TGTGCCAGCGCGACAGCTGGAGTAGCTAACTATGGCTACACCTTC.

This clone was seen only once. The genes are TRBV9 and TRBJ2-3, with 8 bases identical to TRBD2. Germline V gene sequence: CDR1 SGDLS, CDR2 YYNGEE. The CDR3 covers 17 residues. The ends lost 3 bases at V and 1 base at J; junction bases unmatched: 10. The CDR3 protein is CASSESLGGLGTDTQYF. The CDR3 DNA sequence: TGTGCCAGCAGCGAATCCCTAGGGGGACTAGGCACAGATACGCAGTATTTT.

This clone was seen repeatedly, ten times or more. A junction boundary mismatches the germline segment, possibly from a read error. This sequence joins TRBV4-3 and TRBJ2-6; D is possibly TRBD1 (5 bases). In germline, CDR1 is LGHNA, CDR2 YSLEER. The CDR3 contains 16 residues. CDR3 residues: CASSQDIGSGANVLTF. Here the CDR3 DNA reads TGCGCCAGCAGCCAAGATATAGGCTCTGGGGCCAACGTGCTGACTTTC.

The V and J genes are TRBV18 and TRBJ2-1; D might be TRBD1 (5 bases). The CDR3 loop spans 14 amino acids. Trimming took off 3 bases at V and 5 bases at J, with 11 bases between the two ends. In germline, CDR1 is KGHSH, CDR2 LQKENI. CDR3 in DNA: TGTGCCAGCTCACCGCAGGGTTTTGACAATGAGCAGTTCTTC. Encoded protein: CASSPQGFDNEQFF.

Turning to this clone: The identical CDR3 is also encoded by other nucleotide sequences in the sample. The chain joins TRBV11-3 to TRBJ1-1, with D unclear. CDR1 and CDR2 (germline): SGHNT, YENEEA. CDR3 length: 13 residues. The germline V and J ends were trimmed by 2 bases and 0 bases, with 4 bases remaining between them. The CDR3, as DNA: TGTGCCAGCAGCTTATCGGTGAACACTGAAGCTTTCTTT. This gives the protein CASSLSVNTEAFF.

A remark on this clone: Sequence at one end of the junction differs from germline and may be a read error. The chain is built from TRBV6-2 or TRBV6-3 and TRBJ2-6; perhaps TRBD1 as D (5 bases). Germline V gene sequence: CDR1 MNHEY, CDR2 SVGEGT. CDR3 length: 17 residues. The CDR3 coding sequence is TGTGCCAGCAGTTATTGGCAGCCATCCTCTGGGGCCAACGTGCTGACTTTC. Amino acid sequence: CASSYWQPSSGANVLTF.

The CDR3 region is CATSVGGIETQYF. The CDR3 nucleotides read TGTGCCACCAGTGTGGGAGGAATAGAGACCCAGTACTTC. The chain has TRBV24-1 and TRBJ2-5, with D possibly being TRBD2 (6 bases). In germline, CDR1 is KGHDR, CDR2 SFDVKD. The CDR3 spans 13 residues. V lost 5 bases and J 4 bases, leaving 10 bases between the germline ends.

This chain connects TRBV12-3 or TRBV12-4 to TRBJ1-5; TRBD1 matches 8 bases. The CDR3 consists of 13 residues. V shed 5 bases, J shed 5 bases, and the junction held 2 bases outside the gene matches. CDR3 residues: CASSPGQDQPQHF. The CDR3 DNA sequence: TGTGCCAGCAGTCCGGGACAGGATCAGCCCCAGCATTTT.

The chain links TRBV19 to TRBJ1-4, with 9 nucleotides matching TRBD1. The germline CDR1 and CDR2 sequences are LNHDA and SQIVND (reference sequence). V was pared by 10 bases and J by 8 bases, with 11 bases of the junction left unmatched. The CDR3 contains 14 residues. CDR3: CATRQTGGAEKLFF. The CDR3 region has the DNA TGTGCCACGAGACAGACAGGGGGGGCGGAAAAACTGTTTTTT.

This chain links TRBV6-2 or TRBV6-3 with TRBJ2-5; 10 nucleotides line up with TRBD2. CDR1 and CDR2 from the germline V gene are MNHEY and SVGEGT. J gave up 4 bases and V 2 bases, and 7 bases lay outside the gene matches. The length of the CDR3 is 16 residues. CDR3 amino acids: CASSYIPSGGGETQYF. Written as DNA, the CDR3 is TGTGCCAGCAGTTACATCCCTAGCGGGGGAGGAGAGACCCAGTACTTC.

This clone was observed at least ten times. The rearrangement joins TRBV6-2 or TRBV6-3 to TRBJ2-7; TRBD2 aligns across 10 bases. Germline V CDR1 and CDR2: MNHEY, SVGEGT. V trimming: 2 bases; J trimming: 4 bases; junction bases outside the gene matches: 5. The CDR3 has 15 residues. CDR3 protein: CASSYGLAGAYEQYF. CDR3 DNA: TGTGCCAGCAGTTACGGGCTAGCGGGAGCGTACGAGCAGTACTTC.

The chain links TRBV5-4 to TRBJ2-2, with 7 bases lining up with TRBD1. The CDR3 is 15 residues long. V trimming: 1 base; J trimming: 4 bases; junction bases outside the gene matches: 4. Germline V gene data show CDR1 as SGHNT and CDR2 as YYREEE (reference sequence). CDR3 residues: CASSLKRQGTGELFF. CDR3 in DNA: TGTGCCAGCAGCTTGAAGAGACAGGGCACCGGGGAGCTGTTTTTT.

This chain uses TRBV20-1 with TRBJ2-5; D possibly corresponds to TRBD1 (6 bases). Germline V gene sequence: CDR1 DFQATT, CDR2 SNEGSKA (reference sequence). CDR3 size: 15 residues. V gave up 4 bases and J gave up 3 bases, with 18 bases separating them. CDR3 sequence (DNA): TGCAGTGCTACTGACAGGCGAACAGGCAAAGAGACCCAGTACTTC. It yields the protein CSATDRRTGKETQYF.

The genes are TRBV4-1 and TRBJ2-7; 8 bases line up with TRBD1. The trim removed 5 bases at V and 3 bases at J, leaving 9 bases unmatched. This CDR3 spans 15 amino acids. CDR1 is MGHRA and CDR2 is YSYEKL in the germline V gene. Here the CDR3 reads CASSSWTGRRYEQYF. The CDR3 DNA is TGCGCCAGCAGCTCCTGGACAGGGAGGCGCTACGAGCAGTACTTC.

This sequence joins TRBV6-5 and TRBJ1-3; D may be TRBD1 (6 bases). There are 14 residues in the CDR3. The V end lost 6 bases, the J end lost 2 bases, and 11 bases lay between the germline ends. Germline assignment: CDR1 MNHEY and CDR2 SVGAGI. This CDR3 is CASSGAGAGNTIYF. In nucleotides, the CDR3 is TGTGCCAGCAGCGGGGCAGGGGCTGGAAACACCATATATTTT.